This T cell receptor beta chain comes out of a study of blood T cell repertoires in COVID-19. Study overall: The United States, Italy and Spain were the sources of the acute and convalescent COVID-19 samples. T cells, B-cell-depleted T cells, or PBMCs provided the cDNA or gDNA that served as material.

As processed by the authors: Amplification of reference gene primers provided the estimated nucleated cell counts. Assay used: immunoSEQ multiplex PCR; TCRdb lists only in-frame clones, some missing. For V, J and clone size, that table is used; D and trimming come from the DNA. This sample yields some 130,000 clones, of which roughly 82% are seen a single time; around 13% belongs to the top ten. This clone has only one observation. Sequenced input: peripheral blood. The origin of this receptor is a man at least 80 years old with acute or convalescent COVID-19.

The CDR3 bases are TGTGCCAGCAGCCGGGGGGGGGTCAGCTCCTACAATGAGCAGTTCTTC. Translating it yields CASSRGGVSSYNEQFF. The chain carries TRBV5-4 and TRBJ2-1, with 8 positions matching TRBD2. The germline gives CDR1 SGHNT, CDR2 YYREEE (reference sequence). V shed 4 bases and J 0 bases; nucleotides not matched to a gene: 6. This CDR3 spans 16 amino acids.